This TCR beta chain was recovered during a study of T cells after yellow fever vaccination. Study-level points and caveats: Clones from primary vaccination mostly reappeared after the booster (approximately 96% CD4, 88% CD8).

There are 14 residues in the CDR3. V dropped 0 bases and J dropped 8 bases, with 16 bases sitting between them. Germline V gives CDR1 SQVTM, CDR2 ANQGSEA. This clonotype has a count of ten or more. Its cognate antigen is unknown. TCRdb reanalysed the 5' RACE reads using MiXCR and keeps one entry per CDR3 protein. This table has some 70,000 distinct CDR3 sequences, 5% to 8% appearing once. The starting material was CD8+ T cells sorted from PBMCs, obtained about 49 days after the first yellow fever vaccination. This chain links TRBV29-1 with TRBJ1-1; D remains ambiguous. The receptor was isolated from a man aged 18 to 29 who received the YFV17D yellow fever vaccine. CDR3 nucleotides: TGCAGCGTTGAAGATCCCCAGGAAGGTAGCGAAGCTTTCTTT. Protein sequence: CSVEDPQEGSEAFF.